The 5 T cell receptor beta chains below were found in one sample sequenced in a study of blood T cells in healthy people across ages. The authors ran a second PCR of about 6 to 11 cycles using a sample-barcoded 5' primer and a J-beta primer mix. One entry per CDR3 protein, called by TCRdb with MiXCR from the 5' RACE reads. The data contain 850,000 or so distinct CDR3 sequences, around 30% of them seen just once; the ten biggest clones take up approximately 15%. Sequenced sample: blood. These receptors were taken from a woman of 80 years or more in good health.

In this sample, this clonotype turned up a few times. The rearrangement links TRBV5-1 to TRBJ1-6; D not certain. This CDR3 contains 14 residues. Looked up from germline, CDR1 is SGHRS and CDR2 is YFSETQ. Trimming cost V 10 bases and J 6 bases, with 17 bases left between them. Here the CDR3 DNA reads TGCGCCTCCCAAGGAACAGCTTTTAATTCACCCCTCCACTTT. Protein: CASQGTAFNSPLHF.

The chain employs TRBV10-3 and TRBJ2-7; 10 bases are shared with TRBD2. J was trimmed by 7 bases and V by 0 bases; bases with no gene match: 15. Germline CDR1 reads ENHRY; CDR2 reads SYGVKD. The CDR3 sequence is 18 residues long. The CDR3 nucleotides are TGTGCCATCAGTGAGTCGAGCGGGGGGGTCAAAGCCTACAATGAGCAGTACTTC. Residues: CAISESSGGVKAYNEQYF.

This clonotype was seen at least ten times. The chain combines TRBV7-9 with TRBJ2-7; TRBD1 aligns across 7 bases. This CDR3 is built from 13 residues. Germline CDR1 and CDR2: SEHNR and FQNEAQ (reference sequence). V was pared by 1 base and J by 6 bases, with 3 bases of the junction left unmatched. The CDR3 spells CASSLDRGFEQYF. Here the CDR3 DNA reads TGTGCCAGCAGCTTAGACAGGGGTTTCGAGCAGTACTTC.

This clonotype has a count of ten or more. CDR3 sequence: CASSSPSGGSNIQYF. The CDR3, as DNA: TGTGCCAGCAGCTCTCCTAGCGGGGGGTCAAACATTCAGTACTTC. V and J are TRBV7-2 and TRBJ2-4, with 11 bases that match TRBD2. Germline V gene data show CDR1 as SGHTA and CDR2 as FQGNSA. The junction had 5 bases not matched to a gene; V was cut back by 4 bases and J by 6 bases. The CDR3 consists of 15 residues.

The rearrangement links TRBV6-5 to TRBJ2-3; no clear D gene. The V end was cut by 6 bases, the J end by 9 bases, with 10 bases between. The length of the CDR3 is 11 residues. The V gene's germline CDR1 is MNHEY and CDR2 SVGAGI. DNA of the CDR3: TGTGCCAGCAGGGAGCAGAAAACGCAGTATTTT. Translating it yields CASREQKTQYF.